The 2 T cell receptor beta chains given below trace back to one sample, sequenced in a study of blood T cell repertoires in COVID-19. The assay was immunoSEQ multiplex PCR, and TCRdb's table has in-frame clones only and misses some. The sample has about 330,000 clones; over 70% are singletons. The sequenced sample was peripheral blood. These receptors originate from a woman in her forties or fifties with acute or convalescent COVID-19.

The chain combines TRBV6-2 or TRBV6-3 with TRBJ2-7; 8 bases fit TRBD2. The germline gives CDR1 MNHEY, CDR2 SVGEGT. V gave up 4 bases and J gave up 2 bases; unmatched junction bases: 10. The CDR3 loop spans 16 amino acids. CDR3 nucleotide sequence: TGTGCCAGCAGTTTCCCCCCCAGCGGGAGCCCCTACGAGCAGTACTTC. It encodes CASSFPPSGSPYEQYF.

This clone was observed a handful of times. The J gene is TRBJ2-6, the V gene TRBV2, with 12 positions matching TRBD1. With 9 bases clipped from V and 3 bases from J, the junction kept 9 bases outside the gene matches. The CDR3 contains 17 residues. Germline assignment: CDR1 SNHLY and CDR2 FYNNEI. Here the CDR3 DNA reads TGTGCCAGTAACAGGGGACAGGGGGCGCTTGGGGCCAACGTCCTGACTTTC. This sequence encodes CASNRGQGALGANVLTF.